A single sample gave rise to the 29 T cell receptor beta chains below, sequenced in a study of identical twins. MiXCR was run by TCRdb on the 5' RACE reads, yielding one entry per CDR3 protein. The sample shows hundreds of thousands of distinct CDR3 sequences, less than 7% of them seen only once. Sequenced sample: naive T cells sorted from blood. These receptors all stem from a man younger than 35 in good health.

This clonotype was found a few times. The chain joins TRBV7-9 to TRBJ2-5, with D perhaps TRBD1 or TRBD2 (5 bases each). The V end was cut by 5 bases, the J end by 3 bases, with 22 bases between. The CDR3 contains 17 residues. Germline V gives CDR1 SEHNR, CDR2 FQNEAQ (reference sequence). The DNA for the CDR3 is TGTGCCAGCAGCCCGGGTGACTCCCGGGGCCGCAAAGAGACCCAGTACTTC. Protein sequence: CASSPGDSRGRKETQYF.

The chain carries TRBV11-1 and TRBJ2-3, with D hard to call. Germline V gene sequence: CDR1 SGHAT, CDR2 FQDESV (reference sequence). CDR3 length: 14 amino acids. Trimming pared 5 bases from V and 2 bases from J, leaving 11 bases between. The CDR3 here is CASSRRSLTDTQYF. CDR3 coding DNA: TGTGCCAGCAGCCGACGATCCCTCACAGATACGCAGTATTTT.

This clonotype was found many times. V gene TRBV20-1 combines with J gene TRBJ2-3; 9 nucleotides match TRBD2. Germline V CDR1 and CDR2: DFQATT, SNEGSKA (reference sequence). The CDR3 runs 17 residues. V lost 5 bases and J lost 6; bases outside the gene matches: 18. In DNA form, the CDR3 reads TGCAGTGCTTCAGTCGTACGGGGCGGGAGGGTCACGGATACGCAGTATTTT. It specifies CSASVVRGGRVTDTQYF.

The gene calls are TRBV20-1 and TRBJ1-5; the D gene is possibly TRBD1 (5 bases). The V end was cut by 4 bases, the J end by 4 bases, with 17 bases between. The CDR3 loop spans 15 amino acids. Germline-derived CDR1 and CDR2 are DFQATT and SNEGSKA (reference sequence). The CDR3 region is CSAKFPGGVNQPQHF. CDR3 DNA sequence: TGCAGTGCTAAGTTTCCAGGAGGGGTGAATCAGCCCCAGCATTTT.

This clonotype was seen repeatedly, ten times or more. V gene TRBV4-2 combines with J gene TRBJ2-1; the D gene is possibly TRBD2 (6 bases). V lost 1 base, J lost 4 bases, and 11 bases lay in between. The germline CDR1 and CDR2 sequences are LGHNA and YNFKEQ. CDR3 size: 15 residues. The CDR3, as DNA: TGTGCCAGCAGCCAAGGGGTAGCGGAGTACAATGAGCAGTTCTTC. Protein sequence: CASSQGVAEYNEQFF.

This clonotype was seen many times. V gene TRBV4-3 combines with J gene TRBJ2-7; possible D gene TRBD2, 6 bases. The CDR3 loop spans 14 amino acids. Trimming shortened V by 3 bases and J by 0 bases, and 9 bases separated the two germline ends. The germline V gene has CDR1 LGHNA and CDR2 YSLEER. In DNA, the CDR3 is TGCGCCAGCAGCCAGCAGCGGGCCTCCTACGAGCAGTACTTC. Translation gives CASSQQRASYEQYF.

This rearrangement joins TRBV7-7 to TRBJ2-3, with 9 nucleotides matching TRBD2. The CDR3 has 15 residues. CDR1 is SSHAT, CDR2 FNYEAQ, per germline (reference sequence). The ends lost 6 bases at V and 7 bases at J; junction bases unmatched: 11. For the CDR3, the DNA is TGTGCCAGCAGTCAAGCGGGCGGGAGGGCCCATACGCAGTATTTT. Amino acid sequence: CASSQAGGRAHTQYF.

In its sample, this clonotype was seen many times. The chain has TRBV12-3 or TRBV12-4 and TRBJ1-1; D may be TRBD1 (6 bases). The CDR3 contains 14 residues. The germline V and J ends were trimmed by 6 bases and 8 bases, with 19 bases remaining between them. Here the CDR3 reads CASRNRDTWSEAFF. The CDR3, as DNA: TGTGCCAGCAGAAACCGGGACACTTGGTCAGAAGCTTTCTTT.

This clonotype was seen many times. The CDR3 reads CASRYTVNTEAFF. DNA for the CDR3: TGTGCCAGCAGGTATACAGTGAACACTGAAGCTTTCTTT. The V gene is TRBV12-3 or TRBV12-4, the J gene TRBJ1-1; D remains unclear. The V and J ends lost 6 bases and 0 bases respectively, with 8 bases between them. The CDR3 consists of 13 residues.

In its sample, this clonotype was seen many times. The V gene is TRBV29-1, the J gene TRBJ1-1; unclear D gene. The CDR3 runs to 15 residues. The germline gives CDR1 SQVTM, CDR2 ANQGSEA. Trimming pared 4 bases from V and 1 base from J, leaving 16 bases between. CDR3 bases: TGCAGCGTTGGTCCCCCTCTAGGAAAGAACACTGAAGCTTTCTTT. Amino acid sequence: CSVGPPLGKNTEAFF.

Many counts were recorded for this clonotype. The chain uses TRBV12-3 or TRBV12-4 and TRBJ2-1, with D maybe TRBD1 (7 bases). V lost 7 bases, J lost 2 bases, and 18 bases lay in between. The CDR3 extends over 16 amino acids. Here the CDR3 DNA reads TGTGCCAGCACCTCCGGCGGGACAGATACCTACAATGAGCAGTTCTTC. Translating gives CASTSGGTDTYNEQFF.

There are a few counts of this clonotype. The CDR3 here is CASSQQGGFTEAFF. The CDR3 DNA reads TGTGCCAGCAGCCAACAGGGAGGATTCACTGAAGCTTTCTTT. V usage is TRBV2 and J usage is TRBJ1-1; D perhaps matches TRBD1 (6 bases). This CDR3 is built from 14 residues. The V and J ends lost 6 bases and 4 bases respectively, with 15 bases between them. Germline-derived CDR1 and CDR2 are SNHLY and FYNNEI. Full variable domain (remainder filled in from reference TRBV2 and TRBJ1-1): EPEVTQTPSHQVTQMGQEVILRCVPISNHLYFYWYRQILGQKVEFLVSFYNNEISEKSEIFDDQFSVERPDGSNFTLKIRSTKLEDSAMYFCASSQQGGFTEAFFGQGTRLTVV.

The V call is TRBV7-8, the J call TRBJ2-3; TRBD2 aligns across 7 bases. Germline V gene data show CDR1 as SGHVS and CDR2 as FQNEAQ. This CDR3 has 15 amino acids. With V trimmed by 1 base and J by 3 bases, 4 bases remained unmatched. The CDR3 spells CASSLGHSGTDTQYF. CDR3 DNA sequence: TGTGCCAGCAGCTTAGGGCATAGCGGGACAGATACGCAGTATTTT.

The chain links TRBV20-1 to TRBJ2-1, with TRBD2 identical over 10 bases. Germline CDR1 DFQATT, CDR2 SNEGSKA (reference sequence). V was clipped by 0 bases and J by 9 bases; unmatched bases: 2. CDR3 length: 13 residues. Here the CDR3 reads CSARDGLAVEQFF. The CDR3 region has the DNA TGCAGTGCTAGAGATGGACTAGCGGTTGAGCAGTTCTTC.

The chain carries TRBV20-1 and TRBJ2-1; 7 nucleotides align to TRBD2. Trimming at V came to 6 bases and at J to 3 bases, leaving 11 bases not matched to a gene. CDR3 length: 15 residues. From germline, CDR1 is DFQATT and CDR2 SNEGSKA (reference sequence). CDR3 nucleotide sequence: TGCAGTGCCAAAAGAGCGGGGAAAAACTACAATGAGCAGTTCTTC. Amino acids: CSAKRAGKNYNEQFF.

This clonotype was recorded many times. V gene TRBV29-1 combines with J gene TRBJ1-2; D unclear. Looked up from germline, CDR1 is SQVTM and CDR2 is ANQGSEA. This CDR3 contains 10 residues. Trimming took off 5 bases at V and 3 bases at J, with 4 bases between the two ends. CDR3 nucleotides: TGCAGCGTTCAGCACTATGGCTACACCTTC. Protein product: CSVQHYGYTF.

This clonotype occurred many times. V gene TRBV7-9 combines with J gene TRBJ2-1, with D unresolved. Germline loops: CDR1 SEHNR, CDR2 FQNEAQ (reference sequence). The germline V and J ends were trimmed by 1 base and 5 bases, with 9 bases remaining between them. CDR3 size: 14 residues. CDR3 nucleotides: TGTGCCAGCAGCTTAGAACGAGGTCACAATGAGCAGTTCTTC. Protein: CASSLERGHNEQFF.

The chain links TRBV5-1 to TRBJ2-2; 8 bases map to TRBD1. CDR1 is SGHRS and CDR2 is YFSETQ in the germline V gene. V trimming: 5 bases; J trimming: 1 base; junction bases outside the gene matches: 7. This CDR3 comprises 16 residues. The chain's CDR3 is CASRSGGALNTGELFF. DNA of the CDR3: TGCGCCAGCAGGTCAGGGGGCGCCTTGAACACCGGGGAGCTGTTTTTT.

This clonotype was found many times. V and J are TRBV12-3 or TRBV12-4 and TRBJ2-3; D is perhaps TRBD1 (6 bases). V dropped 2 bases and J dropped 1 base, with 19 bases sitting between them. The CDR3 is 18 amino acids. The CDR3 nucleotides are TGTGCCAGCAGTTTAAGTGGCAGGGGCCTAACTCGCACAGATACGCAGTATTTT. This translates into CASSLSGRGLTRTDTQYF.

This clonotype has a handful of counts. The V gene is TRBV9, the J gene TRBJ2-7; the D is unclear. Germline CDR1 SGDLS, CDR2 YYNGEE. V was trimmed by 3 bases and J by 0 bases, leaving 16 bases between them. CDR3 size: 16 residues. CDR3 amino acids: CASSGLDGRSSYEQYV. The DNA of the CDR3 is TGTGCCAGCAGCGGGCTAGACGGCAGAAGCTCCTACGAGCAGTACGTC.

This clonotype was counted many times. The J gene is TRBJ1-5, the V gene TRBV20-1, with 7 bases that match TRBD1. With V trimmed by 1 base and J by 4 bases, 7 bases remained unmatched. The CDR3 has 15 amino acids. Germline V gene sequence: CDR1 DFQATT, CDR2 SNEGSKA (reference sequence). CDR3 DNA sequence: TGCAGTGCTAGAGCGGCAGGGGGTTTGAATCAGCCCCAGCATTTT. It codes for CSARAAGGLNQPQHF.

This clonotype was seen repeatedly, ten times or more. The chain combines TRBV10-3 with TRBJ1-1, with D perhaps TRBD1 (5 bases). Trimming stripped 3 bases from V and 4 bases from J, with 12 bases between. Germline values: CDR1 ENHRY, CDR2 SYGVKD. The CDR3 loop spans 14 amino acids. For the CDR3, the DNA is TGTGCCATCAGTGATATCCGGGGGAGCACTGAAGCTTTCTTT. Translation: CAISDIRGSTEAFF.

This rearrangement joins TRBV19 to TRBJ2-1, with D maybe TRBD2 (5 bases). The CDR3 loop spans 16 amino acids. V was clipped by 3 bases and J by 8 bases, with 20 bases between them. Looked up from germline, CDR1 is LNHDA and CDR2 is SQIVND (reference sequence). The CDR3: CASSIHPALGSHEQFF. The CDR3 DNA sequence: TGTGCCAGTAGTATCCATCCGGCGCTAGGGAGCCATGAGCAGTTCTTC.

This clonotype was counted between two and nine times. This chain connects TRBV5-5 to TRBJ2-1, with TRBD2 identical over 7 bases. CDR1 and CDR2 (germline): SGHKS, YYEKEE (reference sequence). J lost 7 bases, V lost 0 bases, and 7 bases had no gene match. This CDR3 has 15 amino acids. The chain's CDR3 is CASSLDGGSRNEQFF. The CDR3 region has the DNA TGTGCCAGCAGCTTGGATGGCGGGAGTCGGAATGAGCAGTTCTTC. Full variable domain (outside the CDR3, taken from reference TRBV5-5 and TRBJ2-1): DAGVTQSPTHLIKTRGQQVTLRCSPISGHKSVSWYQQVLGQGPQFIFQYYEKEERGRGNFPDRFSARQFPNYSSELNVNALLLGDSALYLCASSLDGGSRNEQFFGPGTRLTVL.

This clonotype was detected many times. The V gene is TRBV5-1, the J gene TRBJ2-7; D is possibly TRBD1 (6 bases). V was shortened by 4 bases and J by 1 base, with 12 bases between the two germline ends. This CDR3 is 14 amino acids long. Germline assignment: CDR1 SGHRS and CDR2 YFSETQ. In DNA, the CDR3 is TGCGCCAGCAGCATGGGACACTCGTCCTACGAGCAGTACTTC. This gives the protein CASSMGHSSYEQYF.

On this clonotype itself: A much larger clone lies a single base off, so this may be a read error. The V gene is TRBV4-1, the J gene TRBJ1-4; 8 bases match TRBD1. The germline V gene encodes CDR1 MGHRA and CDR2 YSYEKL. CDR3 size: 16 residues. CDR3 nucleotide sequence: TGCGCCAGGAGCCAAGATCCAGGACAGGGTAGCGAAAAACTGTTTTTT. As protein: CARSQDPGQGSEKLFF.

The gene calls are TRBV6-2 or TRBV6-3 and TRBJ2-2, with 8 bases that match TRBD1. Germline CDR1 reads MNHEY; CDR2 reads SVGEGT. The CDR3 is made up of 17 amino acids. With V trimmed by 0 bases and J by 3 bases, 6 bases remained unmatched. CDR3 sequence (DNA): TGTGCCAGCAGTTACTCGCCAGGGGGCGCGGACACCGGGGAGCTGTTTTTT. Protein product: CASSYSPGGADTGELFF.

This clonotype was observed a few times. The chain carries TRBV20-1 and TRBJ2-3; perhaps TRBD2 as D (6 bases). The V end lost 4 bases, the J end lost 3 bases, and 11 bases lay between the germline ends. The CDR3 contains 13 residues. Germline V lookup: CDR1 DFQATT, CDR2 SNEGSKA (reference sequence). The CDR3 sequence: CSAMLGLTDTQYF. CDR3 DNA sequence: TGCAGTGCTATGTTGGGACTTACAGATACGCAGTATTTT.

This clonotype occurred many times. The rearrangement joins TRBV5-1 to TRBJ2-3, with 10 bases identical to TRBD2. Germline V lookup: CDR1 SGHRS, CDR2 YFSETQ. This CDR3 has 18 residues. V lost 0 bases, J lost 4 bases, and 11 bases stayed unmatched. This chain's CDR3 is CASSLASFLAGVPDTQYF. The CDR3, as DNA: TGCGCCAGCAGCTTGGCTAGCTTCCTAGCGGGAGTACCAGATACGCAGTATTTT.